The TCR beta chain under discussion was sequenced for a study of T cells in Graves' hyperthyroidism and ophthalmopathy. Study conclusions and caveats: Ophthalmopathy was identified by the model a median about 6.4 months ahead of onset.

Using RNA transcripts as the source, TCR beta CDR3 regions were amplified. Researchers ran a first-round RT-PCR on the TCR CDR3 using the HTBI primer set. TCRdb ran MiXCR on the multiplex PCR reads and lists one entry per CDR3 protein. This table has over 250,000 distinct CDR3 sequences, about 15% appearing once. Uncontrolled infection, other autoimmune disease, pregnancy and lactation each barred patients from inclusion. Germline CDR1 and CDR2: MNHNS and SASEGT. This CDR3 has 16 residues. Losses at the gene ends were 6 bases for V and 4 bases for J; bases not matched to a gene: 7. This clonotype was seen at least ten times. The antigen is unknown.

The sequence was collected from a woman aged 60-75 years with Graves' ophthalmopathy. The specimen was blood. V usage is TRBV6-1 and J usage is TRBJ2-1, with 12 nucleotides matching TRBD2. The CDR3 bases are TGTGCCAGCAGGCCGACTAGCGGGAGAGCGTACAATGAGCAGTTCTTC. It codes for CASRPTSGRAYNEQFF.